Below are 13 T cell receptor beta chains sequenced from a single sample in a study of T cells after yellow fever vaccination. TCRdb re-called the 5' RACE reads through MiXCR, storing one row per CDR3 protein. The table shows more than 65,000 distinct CDR3 sequences, with 5.5% to 7.5% occurring only once. The source material was CD4+ T cells sorted from PBMCs, sampled around 16 days after the first yellow fever vaccination. These receptors were collected from a young man who received the YFV17D yellow fever vaccine.

This clonotype was detected ten times or more. The chain employs TRBV7-2 and TRBJ1-2; 7 nucleotides match TRBD1. Germline V gene data show CDR1 as SGHTA and CDR2 as FQGNSA. This CDR3 region has 14 residues. After removal of 5 bases from V and 8 bases from J, the junction contained 11 bases not matched to a gene. The CDR3 reads CASSPGTAFWGYTF. Here the CDR3 DNA reads TGTGCCAGCAGCCCGGGGACAGCGTTCTGGGGCTACACCTTC.

This clonotype was observed many times. The chain employs TRBV6-5 and TRBJ1-5; 8 bases are a match to TRBD1. Trimming cost V 2 bases and J 2 bases; bases outside gene matches: 2. CDR3 length: 15 amino acids. The V gene's germline CDR1 is MNHEY and CDR2 SVGAGI. The CDR3 DNA reads as TGTGCCAGCAGTTACCCGACAGGGGGCAATCAGCCCCAGCATTTT. This encodes CASSYPTGGNQPQHF.

This clonotype was recorded many times. The chain carries TRBV7-2 and TRBJ2-7; 10 nucleotides match TRBD1. This CDR3 region has 16 residues. Germline V gives CDR1 SGHTA, CDR2 FQGNSA. Trimming at V came to 3 bases and at J to 7 bases, leaving 12 bases not matched to a gene. CDR3 in DNA: TGTGCCAGCAGCTTCGCGAAGGGACAGGGGTCTGGAGAGCAGTACTTC. Translated: CASSFAKGQGSGEQYF.

This chain joins TRBV30 and TRBJ1-6; weak D call: TRBD1 (5 bases). The CDR3 length is 14 residues. Germline CDR1 GTSNPN, CDR2 SVGIG (reference sequence). V lost 2 bases and J 7 bases, leaving 12 bases between the germline ends. CDR3 loop: CAWSTGDGNSPLHF. DNA of the CDR3: TGTGCCTGGAGTACGGGGGACGGGAATTCACCCCTCCACTTT. Full variable domain (outside the CDR3, taken from reference TRBV30 and TRBJ1-6): SQTIHQWPATLVQPVGSPLSLECTVEGTSNPNLYWYRQAAGRGLQLLFYSVGIGQISSEVPQNLSASRPQDRQFILSSKKLLLSDSGFYLCAWSTGDGNSPLHFGNGTRLTVT.

The table lists this clonotype with many counts. In nucleotides, the CDR3 is TGTGCCAGTGGATCCAGGAAGCCTGAGGAAGGCTACACCTTC. Protein: CASGSRKPEEGYTF. The V call is TRBV19, the J call TRBJ1-2; D is undetermined. This CDR3 comprises 14 residues. Trimming took 8 bases from V and 8 from J, leaving 21 bases between them. Germline V gene lookup returns CDR1 LNHDA and CDR2 SQIVND (reference sequence).

The sample holds many counts of this clonotype. V gene TRBV5-4 combines with J gene TRBJ2-1; TRBD2 matches at 14 bases. Losses at the gene ends were 4 bases for V and 3 bases for J; bases not matched to a gene: 6. Germline V gene lookup returns CDR1 SGHNT and CDR2 YYREEE (reference sequence). The CDR3 extends over 17 amino acids. Here the CDR3 DNA reads TGTGCCAGCAGCCGGACTAGCGGGGGGTCCCGCTACAATGAGCAGTTCTTC. Its protein product is CASSRTSGGSRYNEQFF.

This clonotype occurred many times. The CDR3 DNA is TGTGCCATCAGTGAGTTGGTAGGTGCGAGCTCCTACAATGAGCAGTTCTTC. Translating gives CAISELVGASSYNEQFF. The chain is built from TRBV10-3 and TRBJ2-1; D call uncertain. Germline V gene sequence: CDR1 ENHRY, CDR2 SYGVKD. The CDR3 spans 17 residues. V was shortened by 1 base and J by 0 bases, with 13 bases between the two germline ends.

This clonotype was recorded many times. CDR3: CASSLRAWGEQYF. The CDR3 DNA reads as TGTGCCAGCAGCTTAAGGGCTTGGGGGGAGCAGTACTTC. The chain has TRBV7-3 and TRBJ2-7; perhaps D is TRBD1 or TRBD2 (5 bases each). V shed 1 base and J shed 7 bases, with 11 bases lying between them. The V gene's germline CDR1 is SGHTA and CDR2 FQGTGA. CDR3 length equals 13 residues.

This clonotype was counted many times. The chain employs TRBV7-9 and TRBJ1-1; D not resolved. Germline V gene data show CDR1 as SEHNR and CDR2 as FQNEAQ (reference sequence). V was pared by 2 bases and J by 2 bases, with 6 bases between. The CDR3 sequence is 13 residues long. In DNA, the CDR3 is TGTGCCAGCAGCTTAAACGGCAACACTGAAGCTTTCTTT. As protein: CASSLNGNTEAFF.

This clonotype was observed many times. The chain carries TRBV20-1 and TRBJ1-3; possibly TRBD1 for D (6 bases). Per the germline V gene, CDR1 is DFQATT and CDR2 is SNEGSKA (reference sequence). CDR3 length: 13 amino acids. V gave up 0 bases and J gave up 10 bases, with 13 bases separating them. CDR3 amino acids: CSARDQRGQTIYF. The DNA of the CDR3 is TGCAGTGCTAGAGATCAGAGGGGACAAACCATATATTTT.

This clonotype was counted ten times or more. This chain uses TRBV5-1 with TRBJ1-2; D is possibly TRBD1 (6 bases). V lost 4 bases, J lost 7 bases, and 20 bases lay in between. The CDR3 spans 15 residues. The V gene's germline CDR1 is SGHRS and CDR2 YFSETQ. CDR3 sequence: CASSPHEPGAGGYTF. The CDR3 bases are TGCGCCAGCAGCCCACATGAACCAGGGGCTGGTGGCTACACCTTC. Based on the CDR3 plus reference TRBV5-1 and TRBJ1-2, the full variable domain is KAGVTQTPRYLIKTRGQQVTLSCSPISGHRSVSWYQQTPGQGLQFLFEYFSETQRNKGNFPGRFSGRQFSNSRSEMNVSTLELGDSALYLCASSPHEPGAGGYTFGSGTRLTVV.

The table lists this clonotype with many counts. The chain combines TRBV7-9 with TRBJ1-6; 8 bases align to TRBD1. The ends lost 8 bases at V and 15 bases at J; junction bases unmatched: 9. The germline CDR1 and CDR2 sequences are SEHNR and FQNEAQ (reference sequence). The CDR3 runs 12 residues. CDR3 residues: CASGWRTGSLHF. CDR3 nucleotide sequence: TGTGCCAGCGGATGGCGGACAGGGAGCCTCCACTTT.

This clonotype was observed many times. The chain links TRBV24-1 to TRBJ1-2; D perhaps matches TRBD1 (6 bases). V was trimmed by 1 base and J by 0 bases, leaving 14 bases between them. CDR3 length: 17 residues. Germline V gene lookup returns CDR1 KGHDR and CDR2 SFDVKD. The CDR3 DNA sequence: TGTGCCACCAGTGATTTTCAGGCGACAGGTCCTAACTATGGCTACACCTTC. Translated: CATSDFQATGPNYGYTF.